Listed below are T cell receptor beta chains from one sample, sequenced in a study of post-analysis software for immune sequencing data. One entry per CDR3 protein, called by TCRdb with MiXCR from the PCR reads. The data contain hundreds of thousands of distinct CDR3 sequences, around 33% of them seen just once; the ten biggest clones take up 10% to 15%. Material: blood. These receptors were obtained from a girl aged 5 to 17 with multiple sclerosis. CDR3s leave out the opening cysteine and the closing phenylalanine or tryptophan.

v_call,j_call,cdr3_aa
TRBV20-1,TRBJ2-6,SASQGSSSGANVLT
TRBV6-5,TRBJ1-2,ASSSLPRGAGYT
TRBV20-1,TRBJ2-7,SAAGTGDLGQY
TRBV29-1,TRBJ2-1,SVGPANEQF
TRBV10-3,TRBJ2-3,AISEVSGGTDTQY
TRBV3-1,TRBJ2-3,ASSSPGLGDTQY
TRBV7-3,TRBJ2-2,ASSRDRGGTGELF
TRBV5-1,TRBJ2-5,ASSGGQFLQETQY
TRBV7-2,TRBJ2-1,ASSSPEDNYNEQF
TRBV5-1,TRBJ1-2,ASAMGRRNYGHT
TRBV6-1,TRBJ1-1,ASSDRATEAF
TRBV7-9,TRBJ1-1,ASSLPRTANTEAF
TRBV3-1,TRBJ1-2,ASSQKGYSYGYT
TRBV18,TRBJ2-3,ASSGAGGADTQY
TRBV12-5,TRBJ1-6,ASGLGGNSPLH
TRBV10-3,TRBJ2-7,AISVGGNEQY
TRBV20-1,TRBJ1-1,SASGALRGGQHAEAF
TRBV12-3/TRBV12-4,TRBJ1-6,ASSLAWIRAPLH
TRBV4-3,-,ASSHKGGEGEQY
TRBV15,TRBJ2-7,ATSRVGIGGNYEQY
TRBV6-6,TRBJ1-1,ASSPGAHEAF
TRBV2,TRBJ2-7,ASKYRSSYGQY
TRBV5-1,TRBJ2-1,ASSPHRSSYNEQF
TRBV12-3/TRBV12-4,TRBJ1-4,ASSGEGPTNEKLF
TRBV12-3/TRBV12-4,TRBJ2-3,ASSFGQGLDTQY
TRBV12-3/TRBV12-4,TRBJ1-5,ASSDQGAIGNQPQH
TRBV29-1,TRBJ1-2,SVEPADYGYT
TRBV7-9,TRBJ1-5,ASSLYGGSNQPQH
TRBV25-1,TRBJ1-4,ASSERGAAEKLF
TRBV29-1,TRBJ2-1,SVDEGRGGNEQF
TRBV7-9,TRBJ2-1,ASSRTGERPRNEQF
TRBV20-1,TRBJ2-3,SARLTGNTQY
TRBV4-1,TRBJ2-7,ASSPIPRGQLYEQY
TRBV7-2,TRBJ2-7,ASSPGGGPYEQY
TRBV12-3/TRBV12-4,TRBJ1-2,ASRGTGGGYT
TRBV12-3/TRBV12-4,TRBJ1-5,ASSLGSRNQPQH
TRBV12-3/TRBV12-4,TRBJ1-1,ASSLVRSAEAF
TRBV3-1,TRBJ2-1,ASSQIGGVYNEQF
TRBV7-2,TRBJ2-7,ASSNTGMGYEQY
TRBV7-9,TRBJ2-1,ASRSQLAGGRSEQF
TRBV3-1,TRBJ2-5,ASSPWTGNPKETQY
TRBV5-6,TRBJ2-1,ASSFPPGTGTYNEQF
TRBV20-1,TRBJ1-1,SASLGSGNTEAF
TRBV4-2,TRBJ1-4,ASSQQDRGRTNEKRF
TRBV3-1,TRBJ1-1,ASSLGGPEAF